The clone carrying this T cell receptor (beta chain) showed up many times. The antigen remains unidentified. No DNA is shown, since the ends of the CDR3 on it are uncertain; the CDR3 is the one TCRdb lists. The data were taken from a study of identical twins. Broader study findings: Low generation-probability sequences were in excess among twin-shared out-of-frame alpha sequences.

A single record per CDR3 protein comes from TCRdb applying MiXCR to the 5' RACE reads. The table lists some 790,000 distinct CDR3 sequences, roughly 20% of them singletons. The CDR3 is made up of 15 amino acids, end residues included. Germline V lookup: CDR1 SGHDT, CDR2 YYEEEE. Separately, the same data were catalogued under a study of T cells expressing NK-cell markers. That publication notes: Eight donors were sequenced, of whom seven were HCMV-seropositive, while the remaining one was HCMV-seronegative.

This sequence was found in a young woman in good health. This chain connects TRBV5-6 to TRBJ2-5; the D call in the table, TRBD1, was not verified against the DNA. Sequencing was done on a sample of PBMCs. This chain's CDR3 is CASSTSTGSQETQYF.